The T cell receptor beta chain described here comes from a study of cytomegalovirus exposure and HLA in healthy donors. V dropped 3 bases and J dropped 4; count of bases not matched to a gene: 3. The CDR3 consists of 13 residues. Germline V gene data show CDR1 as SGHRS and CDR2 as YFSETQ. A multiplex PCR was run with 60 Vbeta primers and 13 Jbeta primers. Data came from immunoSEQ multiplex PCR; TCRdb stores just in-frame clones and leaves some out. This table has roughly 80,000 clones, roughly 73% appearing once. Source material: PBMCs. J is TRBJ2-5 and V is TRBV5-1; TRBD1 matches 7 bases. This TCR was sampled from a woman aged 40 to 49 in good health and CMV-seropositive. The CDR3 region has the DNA TGCGCCAGCAGCTCGGGACAGTCAGAGACCCAGTACTTC. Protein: CASSSGQSETQYF.